This passage covers 8 T cell receptor beta chains from one sample sequenced in a study of blood T cell repertoires in COVID-19. Repertoires were generated with immunoSEQ multiplex PCR, while TCRdb's copy carries only in-frame clones and drops some. In the table there are around 310,000 clones, around nine tenths of which are singletons. The specimen was PBMCs or T cells enriched from blood (not recorded which). The receptor set was obtained from a woman in her twenties or thirties who had recovered from COVID-19.

The chain combines TRBV29-1 with TRBJ2-3; the match to TRBD2 covers 7 bases. The germline CDR1 and CDR2 sequences are SQVTM and ANQGSEA. V lost 8 bases, J lost 7 bases, and 12 bases stayed unmatched. This CDR3 region has 13 residues. The CDR3 sequence is CSTRSSGGYTQYF. As DNA, the CDR3 is TGCAGCACGCGTTCATCGGGGGGTTATACGCAGTATTTT.

This rearrangement joins TRBV7-6 to TRBJ2-7; D not certain. V lost 5 bases to trimming and J lost 3 bases, with 11 bases between them. Looked up from germline, CDR1 is SGHVS and CDR2 is FNYEAQ. The CDR3 extends over 13 amino acids. CDR3 sequence (DNA): TGTGCCAGCAGCCAAGTGGGCCGCTACGAGCAGTACTTC. It specifies CASSQVGRYEQYF.

The V and J genes are TRBV6-6 and TRBJ1-5, with a possible D match to TRBD1 (5 bases). V lost 0 bases and J lost 4, with 10 bases in between. This CDR3 is built from 15 residues. The germline CDR1 and CDR2 sequences are MNHNY and SVGAGI (reference sequence). The CDR3 sequence: CASSYSTGGNQPQHF. Written as DNA, the CDR3 is TGTGCCAGCAGTTACTCGACTGGGGGGAATCAGCCCCAGCATTTT.

V and J are TRBV6-1 and TRBJ1-1, with D perhaps matching TRBD1 (5 bases). Germline V lookup: CDR1 MNHNS, CDR2 SASEGT. The ends were cut back, 3 bases at V and 4 bases at J, with 12 bases in the middle. The CDR3 spans 14 residues. The CDR3 DNA follows: TGTGCCAGCAGTGACAGGGTAGGAGTCACTGAAGCTTTCTTT. The encoded protein is CASSDRVGVTEAFF.

This sequence joins TRBV28 and TRBJ1-1, with a tentative D call TRBD1 (6 bases). CDR3 length: 18 residues. Germline V gives CDR1 MDHEN, CDR2 SYDVKM. The V and J ends lost 5 bases and 1 base respectively, with 23 bases between them. The CDR3 loop reads CASSGMGGDTFGNTEAFF. The CDR3 bases are TGTGCCAGCAGTGGAATGGGAGGGGACACCTTCGGGAACACTGAAGCTTTCTTT.

This rearrangement joins TRBV27 to TRBJ2-7; a possible D gene is TRBD1 (5 bases). The germline gives CDR1 MNHEY, CDR2 SMNVEV (reference sequence). The length of the CDR3 is 14 residues. V was trimmed by 0 bases and J by 3 bases, leaving 9 bases between them. The CDR3 DNA reads TGTGCCAGCAGTTTATCGTCAGGGCTCTACGAGCAGTACTTC. Amino acids: CASSLSSGLYEQYF.

A single count supports this clone. The chain uses TRBV28 and TRBJ1-2; 11 bases map to TRBD1. Germline-derived CDR1 and CDR2 are MDHEN and SYDVKM. This CDR3 region has 16 residues. The ends lost 3 bases at V and 5 bases at J; junction bases unmatched: 8. The CDR3 is CASSLYPGQGVYGYTF. The CDR3 DNA follows: TGTGCCAGCAGTTTGTATCCGGGACAGGGGGTTTATGGCTACACCTTC.

The J gene is TRBJ2-3, the V gene TRBV6-4; the D gene is possibly TRBD2 (5 bases). V lost 3 bases and J lost 8, with 18 bases in between. This CDR3 comprises 15 residues. Germline CDR1 and CDR2: MRHNA and SNTAGT. The DNA for the CDR3 is TGTGCCAGCAGTGAGGTGGGAGAGTCCTTCGGTACGCAGTATTTT. Translation gives CASSEVGESFGTQYF.